The clone carrying this T cell receptor (beta chain) was detected only a few times. This sample is drawn from a study of T-cell reconstitution after alpha-beta-depleted transplantation in children. During its preparation, the TCRbeta library received unique molecular identifiers. TCRdb independently ran MiXCR on the PCR reads; one entry per CDR3 protein. The sample includes about 980,000 distinct CDR3 sequences, about 26% of them seen just once. Losses at the gene ends were 3 bases for V and 2 bases for J; bases not matched to a gene: 20. The CDR3 runs to 22 residues. The germline V gene encodes CDR1 SGHRS and CDR2 YFSETQ.

This receptor was identified in a boy in the first two years of life who had a stem cell transplant for SCID, so the T cells may come from the graft donor. The chain links TRBV5-1 to TRBJ2-6; TRBD1 matches 10 bases. The sequencing here drew on PBMCs, mostly from graft donor cells, taken 360 days after TCRalphabeta/CD19-depleted stem cell transplant. CDR3 sequence: CASSSLDRGRPPFVAGANVLTF. The CDR3 DNA reads TGCGCCAGCAGCTCCCTAGACAGGGGGCGTCCCCCTTTCGTCGCTGGGGCCAACGTCCTGACTTTC.